These 8 T cell receptor delta chains came from one sample sequenced in a study of γδ T cells in repeated Plasmodium falciparum infection. TCRdb used CATT to re-call clones from the multiplex PCR reads. The sample consists of over 45,000 delta-chain clones, 1.6% of them appearing once. Bulk repertoires came from Vgamma9/Vdelta2+ or Vdelta2-negative gammadelta T cells flow-sorted from PBMC. Sequenced sample: gamma-delta T cells from blood. These receptor sequences come from a pool of human donors (malaria-infected and uninfected, not separated).

A word on this clone: Since a far larger clone is one base different, this is likely a read error. The sample has other DNA sequences that encode this CDR3 too. A V gene of TRDV2 was called, but no J gene was assigned; TRDD3 is the table's D call, not checked against the DNA. Germline V gene sequence: CDR1 GEAIGNYY, CDR2 EKD. The CDR3 sequence is 19 residues long. CDR3 region: CACDPVLGDRRKYTDKLIF. CDR3 bases: TGTGCCTGTGACCCCGTACTGGGGGATCGAAGGAAGTACACCGATAAACTCATCTTC.

This clone was recorded a few times. A far larger clone is one base from this, pointing to a likely read error. This sample includes further DNA sequences coding for the same CDR3. The chain couples TRDV2 to TRDJ1; D unclear. The J gene is absent in TCRdb and was assigned here via DNA matching to germline. CDR3 length: 16 residues. Germline V gene data show CDR1 as GEAIGNYY and CDR2 as EKD. CDR3 sequence reads: CACDTLSPSHTDKLIF. The DNA of the CDR3 is TGTGCCTGCGACACGCTCTCTCCATCCCACACCGATAAACTCATCTTT.

This clone showed up many times. This sample also contains other DNA sequences that code for the same CDR3. The chain couples TRDV2 to TRDJ1; 9 positions match TRDD3. Germline assignment: CDR1 GEAIGNYY and CDR2 EKD. The V gene end was trimmed by 3 bases and the J gene end by 1 base; junction bases not matched to a gene: 8. The CDR3 runs 16 residues. CDR3 amino acids: CACDGVGDISTDKLIF. CDR3 nucleotide sequence: TGTGCCTGTGACGGGGTGGGGGATATCAGCACCGATAAACTCATCTTT.

This clone was found a few times. It is likely a read error: a sequence one base away is far more abundant. The sample has other DNA sequences that encode this CDR3 too. The chain combines TRDV1 with TRDJ1; 10 nucleotides match TRDD3. Since TCRdb gives no J gene, matching the DNA to germline was used here to assign it. The CDR3 consists of 23 residues. Germline-derived CDR1 and CDR2 are TSWWSYY and QGS. The CDR3 is CALGERYPTGGWGIPPYTDKLIF. The CDR3 bases are TGTGCTCTTGGGGAACGGTATCCTACAGGAGGGTGGGGGATACCCCCCTACACCGACAAACTCATCTTT.

To note about this clone: A read error likely explains why the TCRdb protein, taken from a much larger clone, differs from this DNA's translation at residue 16; the protein shown is translated from the DNA. This rearrangement joins TRDV1 to TRDJ1; 11 nucleotides match TRDD3. No J gene was available from TCRdb, and it was assigned here by a germline match of the DNA. The V gene's germline CDR1 is TSWWSYY and CDR2 QGS. V gave up 1 base and J gave up 1 base; unmatched junction bases: 20. The CDR3 runs to 22 residues. CDR3 sequence: CALGEQPTNLLLGDKSTDKLIF. DNA for the CDR3: TGTGCTCTTGGGGAACAACCTACCAACCTTCTACTGGGGGATAAGAGCACCGATAAACTCATCTTT.

This clone has a count of ten or more. With a far larger clone one base away, a read error is the likely cause. This CDR3 is also generated by other DNA sequences in the sample. The V gene is TRDV3, the J gene TRDJ1; a weak D match, TRDD3 (5 bases). The V gene's germline CDR1 is TVYSNPD and CDR2 GDNSRS (reference sequence). The CDR3 extends over 15 amino acids. The V gene lost 3 bases and the J gene lost 2 bases, with 19 bases spanning the gap. This CDR3 reads CALPAGTKGTDKLIF. CDR3 in DNA: TGTGCCTTGCCAGCGGGGACCAAGGGGACCGATAAACTCATCTTT.

Comments on this clone: The protein given by TCRdb reflects a much larger clone and differs at residue 3 from this DNA's translation, likely from a read error; the protein shown is the DNA's translation. The chain has TRDV3 and TRDJ1; tentative D call: TRDD3 (6 bases). The CDR3 spans 17 residues. CDR1 is TVYSNPD and CDR2 is GDNSRS in the germline V gene (reference sequence). CDR3 sequence (DNA): TGTGCCCTTAGGTGTTTCTGGGGTCAACTCCGGGCCGATAAACTCATCTTT. This gives the protein CALRCFWGQLRADKLIF.

This clone showed up just a few times. A far larger clone is a single base away, which makes a read error likely. Other DNA sequences in the sample encode the same CDR3. V gene assignment gives TRDV2, but the J gene was left uncalled; TRDD3 is the table's D call and was not checked against the DNA. From germline, CDR1 is GEAIGNYY and CDR2 EKD. The CDR3 runs to 22 residues. The DNA of the CDR3 is TGTGCCTGGCTATTTCTTTGCTCTCGGACTGGGGGATACGGAGTATGCACCGATAAACTCATCTTC. It is translated as CAWLFLCSRTGGYGVCTDKLIF.